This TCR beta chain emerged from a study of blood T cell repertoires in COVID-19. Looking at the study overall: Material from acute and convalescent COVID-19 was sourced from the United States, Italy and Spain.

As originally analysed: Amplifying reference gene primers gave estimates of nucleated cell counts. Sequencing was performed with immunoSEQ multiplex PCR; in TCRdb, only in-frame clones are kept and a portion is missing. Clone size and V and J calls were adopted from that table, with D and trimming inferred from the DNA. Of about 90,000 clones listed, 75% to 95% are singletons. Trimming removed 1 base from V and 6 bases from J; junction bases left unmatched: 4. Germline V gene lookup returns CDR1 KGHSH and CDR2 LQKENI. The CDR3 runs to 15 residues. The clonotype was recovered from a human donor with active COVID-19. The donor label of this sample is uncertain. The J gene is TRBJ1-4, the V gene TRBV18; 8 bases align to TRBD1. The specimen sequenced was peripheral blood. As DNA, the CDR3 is TGTGCCAGCTCACCACGCACAGGGGGAGATGAAAAACTGTTTTTT. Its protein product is CASSPRTGGDEKLFF.